The rows below give T cell receptor beta chains drawn from one sample of a study of blood T cells in healthy people across ages. TCRdb reprocessed the 5' RACE reads with MiXCR, giving one entry per CDR3 protein. Of 800,000 or so distinct CDR3 sequences listed, roughly 25% are singletons. A further study also used this sample, focusing on T cells of mothers and their children.

Sequencing was carried out using blood. The receptors shown here come from a boy younger than 18 in good health. Each CDR3 is given without its conserved first and last residue.

TRBJ2-1,TRBV2,ASTRGLAERNEQF
TRBJ1-6,TRBV5-1,ASSLEGPYNSPLH
TRBJ1-2,TRBV4-3,ASSHDRVYGYT
TRBJ1-1,TRBV7-3,ASSLQAPNTEAF
TRBJ2-7,TRBV28,ASSFQGSLYEQY
TRBJ2-4,TRBV6-2/TRBV6-3,ASSSGYGTPIGGIQY
TRBJ2-5,TRBV29-1,SVDLPGLGQETQY
TRBJ1-1,TRBV28,ASRSGGAGTEAF
TRBJ2-5,TRBV5-1,ASSLIQDRGSETQY
TRBJ1-1,TRBV27,ASSPRQVYTEAF
TRBJ1-4,TRBV7-2,ASSLGYEKLF
TRBJ2-6,TRBV20-1,SARDLGLSGANVLT
TRBJ1-4,TRBV12-3/TRBV12-4,ASSSWGAADEKLF
TRBJ2-7,TRBV6-2/TRBV6-3,ASSYSKEGPTYEQY
TRBJ2-5,TRBV3-1,ASSTRTEQETQY
TRBJ2-3,TRBV4-3,ASSQTSGEGRDTQY
TRBJ2-7,TRBV7-9,ASSTAPGLAGFEQY
TRBJ2-4,TRBV19,ASTDQGLKNIQY
TRBJ2-5,TRBV4-3,ASSQGAGSGAEETQY
TRBJ1-1,TRBV20-1,NLRNRGNTEAF
TRBJ2-6,TRBV5-1,ASSAGTSYGANVLT
TRBJ2-4,TRBV20-1,SAPGLAKNIQY
TRBJ2-1,TRBV29-1,SIQGYNEQF
-,TRBV7-8,ASSSYTGTSGLYEQY
TRBJ1-1,TRBV24-1,ATSEADEAF
-,TRBV11-1,ASSFPNLQETQY
TRBJ2-7,TRBV27,ASSLSDGSYEQY
TRBJ1-2,TRBV28,ASTMAGYGYT
TRBJ2-7,TRBV6-2/TRBV6-3,ASSYSGFYEQY
TRBJ1-6,TRBV4-3,ASSQARVGVGSPLH
TRBJ2-5,TRBV12-3/TRBV12-4,ASTIRAEETQY
TRBJ1-5,TRBV6-1,ASSLRGQGGVQPQH
TRBJ2-1,TRBV9,ASSVILGTNYDEQF
TRBJ1-1,TRBV28,ASKPSEGGFAEAF
TRBJ1-1,TRBV27,ASSFRQAQFTEAF
TRBJ2-3,TRBV2,ASKGYTETTSTDTQY
TRBJ2-1,TRBV28,ASSLWSGLPYEQF
TRBJ2-1,TRBV28,ASVQAGGSSYNEQF
-,TRBV5-1,ASSLESGGGLNEQF
-,TRBV7-6,ASSRDILREQF
TRBJ2-3,TRBV6-4,ASSAGVNPAGDTQY
TRBJ1-1,TRBV10-3,AISETAMNTEAF